The entry below gives a single T cell receptor beta chain sequence along with its context. In the source study's methods: It was from reference gene primer amplification that nucleated cell counts were estimated. The protocol was immunoSEQ multiplex PCR, while the TCRdb copy is restricted to in-frame clones and leaves out a portion. V and J calls and clone size are given by that table; D and trimming were obtained from the DNA. The sample contains roughly 150,000 clones, roughly 79% of which appear only once. The sample originates from a study of blood T cell repertoires in COVID-19. At the level of the study: Samples of COVID-19 (acute and convalescent) were obtained from the United States, Italy and Spain. PBMCs, B-cell-depleted T cells, or T cells were the source of the cDNA or gDNA that made up the material.

V lost 8 bases and J lost 0, with 14 bases in between. Germline assignment: CDR1 WSHSY and CDR2 SAAADI. The CDR3 is 14 amino acids. The chain links TRBV10-2 to TRBJ2-7, with a tentative D call TRBD2 (7 bases). The specimen was peripheral blood. This TCR derives from a man over 45 with active or convalescent COVID-19. In DNA form, the CDR3 reads TGCGCCAGCGGGGGGGGCCGGGTCTCCTACGAGCAGTACTTC. This sequence encodes CASGGGRVSYEQYF.